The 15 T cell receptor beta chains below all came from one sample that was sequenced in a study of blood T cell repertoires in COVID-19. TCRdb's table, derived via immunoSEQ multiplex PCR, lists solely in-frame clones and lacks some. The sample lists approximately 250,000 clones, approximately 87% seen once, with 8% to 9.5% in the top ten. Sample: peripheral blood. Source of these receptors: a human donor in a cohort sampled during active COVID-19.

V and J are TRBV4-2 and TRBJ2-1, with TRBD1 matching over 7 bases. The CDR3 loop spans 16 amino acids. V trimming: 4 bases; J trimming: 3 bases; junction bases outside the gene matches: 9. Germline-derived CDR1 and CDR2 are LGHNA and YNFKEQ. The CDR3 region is CASSRSPTGNYNEQFF. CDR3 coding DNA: TGTGCCAGCAGCCGGTCCCCGACAGGGAACTACAATGAGCAGTTCTTC.

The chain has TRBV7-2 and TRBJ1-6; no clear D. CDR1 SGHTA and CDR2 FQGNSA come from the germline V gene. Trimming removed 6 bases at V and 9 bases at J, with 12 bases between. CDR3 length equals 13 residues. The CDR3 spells CASSSTTFSPLHF. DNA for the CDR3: TGTGCCAGCAGTTCTACCACCTTTTCACCCCTCCACTTT.

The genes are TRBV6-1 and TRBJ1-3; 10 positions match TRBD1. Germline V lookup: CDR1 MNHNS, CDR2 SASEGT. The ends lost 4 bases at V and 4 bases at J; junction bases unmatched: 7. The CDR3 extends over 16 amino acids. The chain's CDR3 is CASSVTGTGAGNTIYF. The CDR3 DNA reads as TGTGCCAGCAGTGTTACCGGGACAGGGGCAGGAAACACCATATATTTT.

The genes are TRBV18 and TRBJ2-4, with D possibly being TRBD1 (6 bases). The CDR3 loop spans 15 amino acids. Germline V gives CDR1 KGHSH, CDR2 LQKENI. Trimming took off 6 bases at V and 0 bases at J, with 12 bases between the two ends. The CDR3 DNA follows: TGTGCCAGCTCCCGGGACACCCTAGCCAAAAACATTCAGTACTTC. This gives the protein CASSRDTLAKNIQYF.

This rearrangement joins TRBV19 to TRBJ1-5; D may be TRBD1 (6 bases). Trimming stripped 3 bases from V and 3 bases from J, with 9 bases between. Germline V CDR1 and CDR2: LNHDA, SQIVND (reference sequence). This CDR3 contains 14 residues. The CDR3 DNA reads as TGTGCCAGTAGTATCCCGGGACACAATCAGCCCCAGCATTTT. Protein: CASSIPGHNQPQHF.

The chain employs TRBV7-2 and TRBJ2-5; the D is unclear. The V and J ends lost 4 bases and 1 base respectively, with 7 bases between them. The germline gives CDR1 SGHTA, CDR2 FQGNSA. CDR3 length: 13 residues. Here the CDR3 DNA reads TGTGCCAGCAGCTCACACCCCCAAGAGACCCAGTACTTC. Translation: CASSSHPQETQYF. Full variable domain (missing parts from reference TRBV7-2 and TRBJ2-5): GAGVSQSPSNKVTEKGKDVELRCDPISGHTALYWYRQSLGQGLEFLIYFQGNSAPDKSGLPSDRFSAERTGGSVSTLTIQRTQQEDSAVYLCASSSHPQETQYFGPGTRLLVL.

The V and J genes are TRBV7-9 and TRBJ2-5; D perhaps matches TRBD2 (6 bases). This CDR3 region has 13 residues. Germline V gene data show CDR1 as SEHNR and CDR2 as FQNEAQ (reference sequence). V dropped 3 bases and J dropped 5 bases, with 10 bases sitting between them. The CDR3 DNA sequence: TGTGCCAGCAGCTTCCCCGGGGGTGAGACCCAGTACTTC. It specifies CASSFPGGETQYF.

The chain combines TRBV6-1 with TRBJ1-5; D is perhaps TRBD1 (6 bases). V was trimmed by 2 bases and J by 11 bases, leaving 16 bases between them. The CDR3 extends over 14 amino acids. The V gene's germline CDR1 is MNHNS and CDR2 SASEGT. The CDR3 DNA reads TGTGCCAGCAGTGAACACAGGGCCATCACGGCCCAGCATTTT. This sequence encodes CASSEHRAITAQHF.

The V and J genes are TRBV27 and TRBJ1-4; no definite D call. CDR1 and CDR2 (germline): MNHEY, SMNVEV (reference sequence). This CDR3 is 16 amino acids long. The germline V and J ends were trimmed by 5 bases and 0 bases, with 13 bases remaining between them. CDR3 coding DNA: TGTGCCAGCAGTCCTCATCAACTTGCAACTAATGAAAAACTGTTTTTT. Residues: CASSPHQLATNEKLFF.

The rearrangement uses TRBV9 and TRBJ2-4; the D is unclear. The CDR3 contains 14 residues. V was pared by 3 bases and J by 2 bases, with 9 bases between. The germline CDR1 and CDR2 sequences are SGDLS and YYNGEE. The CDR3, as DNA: TGTGCCAGCAGCGACGACATATCCAAAAACATTCAGTACTTC. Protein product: CASSDDISKNIQYF.

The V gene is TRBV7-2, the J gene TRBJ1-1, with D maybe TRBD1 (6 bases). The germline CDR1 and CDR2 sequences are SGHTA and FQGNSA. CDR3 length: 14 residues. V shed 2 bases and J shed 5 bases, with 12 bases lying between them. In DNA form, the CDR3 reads TGTGCCAGCAGCTTACAGGGGCGAAGGACTGAAGCTTTCTTT. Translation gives CASSLQGRRTEAFF.

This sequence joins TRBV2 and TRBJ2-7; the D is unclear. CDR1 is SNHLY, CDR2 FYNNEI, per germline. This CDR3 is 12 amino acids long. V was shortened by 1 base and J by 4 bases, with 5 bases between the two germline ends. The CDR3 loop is CASSEGVYEQYF. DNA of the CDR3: TGTGCCAGCAGTGAAGGAGTTTACGAGCAGTACTTC. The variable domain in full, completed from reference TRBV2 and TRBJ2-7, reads EPEVTQTPSHQVTQMGQEVILRCVPISNHLYFYWYRQILGQKVEFLVSFYNNEISEKSEIFDDQFSVERPDGSNFTLKIRSTKLEDSAMYFCASSEGVYEQYFGPGTRLTVT.

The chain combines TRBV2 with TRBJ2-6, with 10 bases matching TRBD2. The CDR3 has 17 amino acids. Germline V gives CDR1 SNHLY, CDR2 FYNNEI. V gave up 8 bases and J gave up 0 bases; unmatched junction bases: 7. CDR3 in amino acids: CASHLLAGLSGANVLTF. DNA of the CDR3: TGTGCCAGCCACCTACTAGCGGGACTCTCTGGGGCCAACGTCCTGACTTTC.

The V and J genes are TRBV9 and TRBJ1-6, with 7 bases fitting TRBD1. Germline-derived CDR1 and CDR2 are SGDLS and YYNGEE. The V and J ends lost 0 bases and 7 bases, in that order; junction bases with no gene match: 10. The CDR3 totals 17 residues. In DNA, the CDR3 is TGTGCCAGCAGCGTAGCGTCTGGGGGACAGTTGAATTCACCCCTCCACTTT. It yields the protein CASSVASGGQLNSPLHF.

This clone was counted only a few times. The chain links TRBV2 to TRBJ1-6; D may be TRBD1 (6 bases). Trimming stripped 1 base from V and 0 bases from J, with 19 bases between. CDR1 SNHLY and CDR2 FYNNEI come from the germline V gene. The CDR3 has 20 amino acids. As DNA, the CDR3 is TGTGCCAGCAGTGAAGATCCCGTGCAGGGGAAGAGCTCCTATAATTCACCCCTCCACTTT. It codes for CASSEDPVQGKSSYNSPLHF.